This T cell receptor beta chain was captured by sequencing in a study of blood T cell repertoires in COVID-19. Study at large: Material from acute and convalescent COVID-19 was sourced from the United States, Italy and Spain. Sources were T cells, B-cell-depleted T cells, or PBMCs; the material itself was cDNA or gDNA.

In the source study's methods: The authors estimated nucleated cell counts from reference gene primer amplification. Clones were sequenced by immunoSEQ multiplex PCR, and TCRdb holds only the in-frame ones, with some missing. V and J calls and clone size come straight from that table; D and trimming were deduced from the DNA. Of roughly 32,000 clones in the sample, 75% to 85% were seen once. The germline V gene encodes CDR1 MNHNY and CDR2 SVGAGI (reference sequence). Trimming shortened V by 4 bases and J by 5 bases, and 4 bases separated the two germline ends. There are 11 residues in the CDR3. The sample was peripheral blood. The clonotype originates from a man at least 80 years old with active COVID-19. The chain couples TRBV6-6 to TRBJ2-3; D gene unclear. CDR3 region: CASSLQDTQYF. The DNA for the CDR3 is TGTGCCAGCAGTTTACAAGATACGCAGTATTTT.